This TCR beta chain was sequenced for a study of metastatic and nonmetastatic thyroid tumors. On the study more broadly: From malignant and benign thyroid patients, repertoires in blood and in tumor or nodule tissue were compared. Study conclusions and caveats: In both blood and tumor samples, TCR beta diversity was reported significantly higher for malignant than benign nodules.

This clone was seen many times. The antigen is undetermined. Authors' methods: In papillary thyroid cancer, a distant-metastasis classifier was built using CDR3 differences across clinicopathological groups. TCRdb reprocessed the PCR reads via MiXCR. TCRdb, rather than the study authors, made the V and J calls. Of 30,000 or so clones listed, 7% to 9% are singletons. Trimming cost V 5 bases and J 10 bases; bases outside gene matches: 9. This CDR3 comprises 15 residues. In germline, CDR1 is SNHLY, CDR2 FYNNEI. Every patient was untreated before thyroid surgery. This chain uses TRBV2 with TRBJ1-6, with 9 bases identical to TRBD1. This TCR was recovered from a female donor with papillary thyroid cancer or a benign thyroid nodule (not recorded which). Some clones in this sample may be carry-over from other donors' samples. Sequencing was done on a sample of blood. CDR3 bases: TGTGCCAGCAGTAAAACCACAGGGGGCGGGTCACCCCTCCACTTT. As protein: CASSKTTGGGSPLHF.